This T cell receptor beta chain was recorded in a study of early T cells in non-severe SARS-CoV-2 infection. Notes on the study in general: Matches to VDJdb favored anti-spike CD8 responses and missed private and CD4 specificities.

This clonotype was counted ten times or more. Its antigen is currently unknown. Trimming cost V 5 bases and J 4 bases; bases outside gene matches: 16. The germline V gene has CDR1 LNHDA and CDR2 SQIVND (reference sequence). The length of the CDR3 is 17 residues. TCRdb itself ran the 5' RACE reads through MiXCR, one entry per CDR3 protein. The sample yields 25,000 to 35,000 distinct CDR3 sequences, roughly 4.5% seen once. The source is an adult who was a healthcare worker with PCR-confirmed SARS-CoV-2 infection or an uninfected control (not recorded which). The sequenced sample was whole blood. The rearrangement joins TRBV19 to TRBJ1-1; 7 bases are a match to TRBD1. Here the CDR3 reads CASSVIRDSFYRTEAFF. For the CDR3, the DNA is TGTGCCAGTAGTGTAATTCGGGACAGTTTCTACCGCACTGAAGCTTTCTTT.